One and the same sample provided the 8 T cell receptor beta chains below, sequenced in a study of cytomegalovirus exposure and HLA in healthy donors. A multiplex PCR was run with 60 Vbeta primers and 13 Jbeta primers. The repertoire was sequenced with immunoSEQ multiplex PCR; TCRdb's copy has only in-frame clones and lacks some. The sample yields under 250,000 clones, approximately 87% seen once. Material for sequencing was PBMCs. The receptors derive from a human donor in good health.

The V gene is TRBV5-4, the J gene TRBJ2-1; 8 bases align to TRBD2. The germline V gene has CDR1 SGHNT and CDR2 YYREEE (reference sequence). J was trimmed by 4 bases and V by 4 bases; bases with no gene match: 13. The CDR3 sequence is 17 residues long. This CDR3 reads CASSPGLLASGYNEQFF. The DNA of the CDR3 is TGTGCCAGCAGCCCGGGACTTCTGGCTAGCGGGTACAATGAGCAGTTCTTC.

This chain joins TRBV19 and TRBJ1-2; 7 nucleotides agree with TRBD1. Looked up from germline, CDR1 is LNHDA and CDR2 is SQIVND (reference sequence). The CDR3 totals 15 residues. Written as DNA, the CDR3 is TGTGCAGTAAGACAGGGTTACAGCCTTAACTATGGCTACACCTTC. Protein sequence: CAVRQGYSLNYGYTF.

The chain combines TRBV7-2 with TRBJ2-3; weak D call: TRBD1 (5 bases). The CDR3 is 14 residues long. Germline-derived CDR1 and CDR2 are SGHTA and FQGNSA. V shed 5 bases and J shed 2 bases, with 11 bases lying between them. The CDR3 is CASSPGRHTDTQYF. The CDR3 DNA follows: TGTGCCAGCAGCCCAGGGCGCCACACAGATACGCAGTATTTT.

The chain uses TRBV6-1 and TRBJ2-7; TRBD1 aligns across 8 bases. The CDR3 length is 15 residues. V dropped 2 bases and J dropped 2; count of bases not matched to a gene: 5. Germline CDR1 is MNHNS and CDR2 is SASEGT. CDR3 sequence: CASSETETGAYEQYF. The CDR3 DNA reads as TGTGCCAGCAGTGAAACTGAGACAGGGGCCTACGAGCAGTACTTC.

In nucleotides, the CDR3 is TGTGCCAGCGGGAGGGACAGGGAGTTTTATGGCTACACCTTC. This gives the protein CASGRDREFYGYTF. The V gene is TRBV2, the J gene TRBJ1-2, with 9 bases fitting TRBD1. Germline V CDR1 and CDR2: SNHLY, FYNNEI. Trimming cost V 8 bases and J 5 bases; bases outside gene matches: 9. This CDR3 has 14 amino acids.

The chain carries TRBV14 and TRBJ2-6; no firm D call. V lost 4 bases to trimming and J lost 4 bases, with 8 bases between them. CDR1 is SGHDN and CDR2 is FVKESK in the germline V gene. The length of the CDR3 is 14 residues. Here the CDR3 reads CASSPVSGANVLTF. CDR3 bases: TGTGCCAGCAGCCCGGTTTCAGGGGCCAACGTCCTGACTTTC.

V gene TRBV2 combines with J gene TRBJ2-1; 8 positions agree with TRBD2. The J segment lost 1 base and the V segment lost 8 bases, leaving 4 bases of the junction unmatched. CDR1 is SNHLY and CDR2 is FYNNEI in the germline V gene. This CDR3 spans 14 amino acids. CDR3 bases: TGTGCCAGCCGTGCGGGAGGTTCCTACAATGAGCAGTTCTTC. As protein: CASRAGGSYNEQFF.

The chain joins TRBV6-1 to TRBJ2-1; 10 nucleotides agree with TRBD1. The CDR3 length is 14 residues. Per the germline V gene, CDR1 is MNHNS and CDR2 is SASEGT. V lost 5 bases and J lost 9; bases outside the gene matches: 7. CDR3 protein: CASSFSTGGFEQFF. The CDR3 DNA follows: TGTGCCAGCAGTTTCTCGACAGGGGGCTTTGAGCAGTTCTTC.